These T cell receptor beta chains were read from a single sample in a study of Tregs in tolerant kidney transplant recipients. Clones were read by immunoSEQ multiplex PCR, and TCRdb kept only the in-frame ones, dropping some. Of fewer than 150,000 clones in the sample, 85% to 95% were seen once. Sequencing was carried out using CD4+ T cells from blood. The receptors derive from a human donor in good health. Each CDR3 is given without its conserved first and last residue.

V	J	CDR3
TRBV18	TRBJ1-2	ASSPDRGFPNYGYT
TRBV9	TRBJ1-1	ASSALGGTEAF
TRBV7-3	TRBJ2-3	ASSLEGDTQY
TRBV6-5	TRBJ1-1	ASSRQGSTEAF
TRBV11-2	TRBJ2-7	ASSLRTGVYEQY
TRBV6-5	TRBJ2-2	ASSLDISTGELF
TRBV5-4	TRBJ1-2	ASRRPGVDYGYT
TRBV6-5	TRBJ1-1	ASSYTGQGRAF
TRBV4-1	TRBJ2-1	ASSQEGWLEPYNEQF
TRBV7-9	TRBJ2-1	ASSPLFDEQF
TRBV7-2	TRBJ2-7	ASSSNGGNPAYEQY
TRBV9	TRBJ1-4	ASSPQGQGEKLF
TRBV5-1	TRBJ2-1	ASSLPRLAGTNEQF
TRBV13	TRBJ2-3	ASSLGGRAADTQY
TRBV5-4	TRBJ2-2	ASSHPLLAGGPGELF
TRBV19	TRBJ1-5	ASSLSRVTGRSNQPQH
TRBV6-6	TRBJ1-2	ASSYEAGSGGGYT
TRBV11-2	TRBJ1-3	ASSLEDSSFSGNTIY
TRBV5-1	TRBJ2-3	ASSSAGRAYSSTQY
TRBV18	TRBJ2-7	ASSPRTRGEGYEQY
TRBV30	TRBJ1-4	AWGGRGLSNEKLF
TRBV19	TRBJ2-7	ASSILGEQY
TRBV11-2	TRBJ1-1	ASSSGQGAF
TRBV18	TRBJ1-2	ASSPRTTDNYGYT
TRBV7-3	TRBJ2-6	ASSVSQSSGANVLT
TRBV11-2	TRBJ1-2	ASSLDPVYGYT
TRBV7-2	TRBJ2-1	ASSFTSGGAGSAYNEQF
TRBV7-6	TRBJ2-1	ASSLEGLNYGLNEQF
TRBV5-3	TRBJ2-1	ARSLALRGDEQF
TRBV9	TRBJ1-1	ASSVTGGNTEAF
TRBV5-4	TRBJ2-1	ASSAGTGEGNEQF
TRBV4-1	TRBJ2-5	ASSPSPVGRAN
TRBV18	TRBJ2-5	ASSPTSAQETQY